The clone carrying this T cell receptor beta chain was found a few times. The antigen remains undetermined. Expressed TCRB transcripts were sequenced after all isolated RNA was converted to cDNA. The table came from immunoSEQ multiplex PCR; TCRdb's copy has only in-frame clones and leaves some out. This sample carries 20,000 to 30,000 clones, under 75% of them seen once, and the ten largest clones take 4.2%. The CDR3 consists of 14 residues. Germline loops: CDR1 SGHTA, CDR2 FQGNSA. The J segment lost 0 bases and the V segment lost 5 bases, leaving 4 bases of the junction unmatched. By way of CD45RO/CCR7/CD25/CD127/CD95/CD27, the CD4+ regulatory, stem cell-like memory, central memory and naive cells were sorted. These data are taken from a study of beta chain features in type 1 diabetes. Study conclusions and caveats: Moderately but significantly shorter TCRB CDR3s were found in Type 1 diabetes patients in all four CD4+ subsets. No resolution was reached here on whether HLA type influences TCRB rearrangement.

This sequence was found in a man aged 18 to 29 with type 1 diabetes. Sequenced input: Tregs from blood. V usage is TRBV7-2 and J usage is TRBJ2-7, with TRBD2 matching 7 bases. Here the CDR3 reads CASSQAGHSYEQYF. The CDR3 nucleotides are TGTGCCAGCAGCCAAGCGGGGCACTCCTACGAGCAGTACTTC.